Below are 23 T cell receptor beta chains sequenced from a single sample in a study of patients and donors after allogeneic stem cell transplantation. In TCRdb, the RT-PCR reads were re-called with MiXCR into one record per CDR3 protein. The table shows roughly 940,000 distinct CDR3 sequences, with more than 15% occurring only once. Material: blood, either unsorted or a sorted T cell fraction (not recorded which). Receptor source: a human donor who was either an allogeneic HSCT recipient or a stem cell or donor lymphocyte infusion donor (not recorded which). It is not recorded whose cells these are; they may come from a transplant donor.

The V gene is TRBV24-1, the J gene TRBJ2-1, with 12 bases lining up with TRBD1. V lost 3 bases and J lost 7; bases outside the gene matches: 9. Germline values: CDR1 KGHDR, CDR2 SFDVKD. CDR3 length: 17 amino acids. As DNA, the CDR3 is TGTGCCACCAGTGATCCGATTCCGGGACAGGGGGCGAATGAGCAGTTCTTC. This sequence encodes CATSDPIPGQGANEQFF.

The DNA for the CDR3 is TGCGCCAGCAGCTTGGCCGACGGGGGGGTCACAGATACGCAGTATTTT. Protein sequence: CASSLADGGVTDTQYF. V is TRBV5-1 and J is TRBJ2-3; 8 nucleotides match TRBD2. The CDR3 length is 16 residues. CDR1 is SGHRS and CDR2 is YFSETQ in the germline V gene. Losses at the gene ends were 0 bases for V and 2 bases for J; bases not matched to a gene: 5.

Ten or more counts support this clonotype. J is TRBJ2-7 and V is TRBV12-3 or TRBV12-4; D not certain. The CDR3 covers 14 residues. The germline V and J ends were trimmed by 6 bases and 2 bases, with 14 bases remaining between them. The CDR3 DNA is TGTGCCAGCAGCTACCGGATCCCGGCCTACGAGCAGTACTTC. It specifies CASSYRIPAYEQYF.

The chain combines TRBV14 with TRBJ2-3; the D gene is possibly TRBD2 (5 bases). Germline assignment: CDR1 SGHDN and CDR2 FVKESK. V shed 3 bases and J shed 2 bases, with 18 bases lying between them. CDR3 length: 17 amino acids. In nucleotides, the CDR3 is TGTGCCAGCAGCCATCCCCCACCTAGCCGGGACACAGATACGCAGTATTTT. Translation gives CASSHPPPSRDTDTQYF.

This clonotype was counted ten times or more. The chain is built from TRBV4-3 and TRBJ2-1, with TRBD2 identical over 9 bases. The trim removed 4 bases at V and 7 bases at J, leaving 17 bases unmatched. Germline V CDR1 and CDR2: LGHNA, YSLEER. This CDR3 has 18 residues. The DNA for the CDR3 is TGCGCCAGCAGCCTGAAGCGGGGGGCCTGGGGGAGTAGTAATGAGCAGTTCTTC. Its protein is CASSLKRGAWGSSNEQFF.

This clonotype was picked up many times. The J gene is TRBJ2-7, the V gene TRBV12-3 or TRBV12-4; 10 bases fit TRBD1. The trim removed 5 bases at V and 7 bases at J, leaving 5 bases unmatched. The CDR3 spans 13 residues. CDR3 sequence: CASSTDRGYEQYF. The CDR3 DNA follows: TGTGCCAGCAGTACGGACAGGGGGTATGAGCAGTACTTC.

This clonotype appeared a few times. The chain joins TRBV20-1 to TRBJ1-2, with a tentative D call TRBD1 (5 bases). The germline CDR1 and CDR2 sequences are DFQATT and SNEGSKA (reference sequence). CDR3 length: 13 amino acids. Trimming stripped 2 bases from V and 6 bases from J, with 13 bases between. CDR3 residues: CSARRAGNHGYTF. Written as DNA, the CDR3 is TGCAGTGCTAGAAGAGCAGGGAATCATGGCTACACCTTC.

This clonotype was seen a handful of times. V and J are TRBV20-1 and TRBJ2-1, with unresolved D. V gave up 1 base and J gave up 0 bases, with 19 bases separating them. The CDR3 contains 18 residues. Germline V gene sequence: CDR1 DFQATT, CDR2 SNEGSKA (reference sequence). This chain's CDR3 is CSARAPPVAHPSYNEQFF. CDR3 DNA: TGCAGTGCTAGAGCGCCTCCTGTGGCTCACCCCTCCTACAATGAGCAGTTCTTC.

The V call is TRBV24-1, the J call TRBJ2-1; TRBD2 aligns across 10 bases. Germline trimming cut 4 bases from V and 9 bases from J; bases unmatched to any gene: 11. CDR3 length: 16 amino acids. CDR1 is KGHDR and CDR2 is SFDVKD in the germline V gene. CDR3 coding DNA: TGTGCCACCAGTGAGGCTAGCGGGAGAAGGGGGGCTGAGCAGTTCTTC. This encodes CATSEASGRRGAEQFF.

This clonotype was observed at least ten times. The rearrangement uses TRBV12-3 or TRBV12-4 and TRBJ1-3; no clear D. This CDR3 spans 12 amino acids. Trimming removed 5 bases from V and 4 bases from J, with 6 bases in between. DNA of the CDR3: TGTGCCAGCAGTCCTAAAGGAAACACCATATATTTT. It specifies CASSPKGNTIYF.

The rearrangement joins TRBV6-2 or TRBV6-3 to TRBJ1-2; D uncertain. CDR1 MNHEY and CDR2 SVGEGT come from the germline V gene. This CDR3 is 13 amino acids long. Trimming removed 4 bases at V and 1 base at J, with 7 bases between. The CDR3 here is CASSWADNYGYTF. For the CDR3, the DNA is TGTGCCAGCAGTTGGGCAGATAACTATGGCTACACCTTC.

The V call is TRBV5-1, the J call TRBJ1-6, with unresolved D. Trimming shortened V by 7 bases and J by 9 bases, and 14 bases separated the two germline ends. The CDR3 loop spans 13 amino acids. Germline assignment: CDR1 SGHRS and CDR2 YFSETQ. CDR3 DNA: TGCGCCAGCTCGTTTGGTTCACTTTCACCCCTCCACTTT. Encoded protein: CASSFGSLSPLHF.

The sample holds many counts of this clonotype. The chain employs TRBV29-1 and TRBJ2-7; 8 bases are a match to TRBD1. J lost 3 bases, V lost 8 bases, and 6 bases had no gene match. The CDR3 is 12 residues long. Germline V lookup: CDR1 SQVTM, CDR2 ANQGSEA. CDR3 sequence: CSIRQGIYEQYF. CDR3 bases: TGCAGCATCCGACAGGGGATCTACGAGCAGTACTTC.

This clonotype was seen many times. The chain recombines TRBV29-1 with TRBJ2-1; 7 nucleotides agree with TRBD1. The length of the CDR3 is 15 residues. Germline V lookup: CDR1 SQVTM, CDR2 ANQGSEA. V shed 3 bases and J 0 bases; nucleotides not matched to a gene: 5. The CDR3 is CSVDDRASSYNEQFF. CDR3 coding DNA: TGCAGCGTTGATGACAGGGCTAGCTCCTACAATGAGCAGTTCTTC.

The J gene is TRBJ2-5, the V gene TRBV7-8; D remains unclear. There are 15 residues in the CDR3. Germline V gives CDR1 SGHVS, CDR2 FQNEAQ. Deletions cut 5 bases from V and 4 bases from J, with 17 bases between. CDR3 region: CASSPRSLWGETQYF. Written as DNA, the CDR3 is TGTGCCAGCAGCCCAAGGTCGCTCTGGGGAGAGACCCAGTACTTC. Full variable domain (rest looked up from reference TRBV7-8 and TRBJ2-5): GAGVSQSPRYKVAKRGQDVALRCDPISGHVSLFWYQQALGQGPEFLTYFQNEAQLDKSGLPSDRFFAERPEGSVSTLKIQRTQQEDSAVYLCASSPRSLWGETQYFGPGTRLLVL.

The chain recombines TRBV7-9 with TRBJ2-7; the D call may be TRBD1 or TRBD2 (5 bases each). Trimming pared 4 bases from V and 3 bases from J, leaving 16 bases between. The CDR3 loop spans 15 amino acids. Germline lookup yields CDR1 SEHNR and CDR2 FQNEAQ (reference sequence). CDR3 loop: CASSSWDLSGYEQYF. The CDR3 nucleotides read TGTGCCAGCAGCTCATGGGACCTTTCGGGCTACGAGCAGTACTTC.

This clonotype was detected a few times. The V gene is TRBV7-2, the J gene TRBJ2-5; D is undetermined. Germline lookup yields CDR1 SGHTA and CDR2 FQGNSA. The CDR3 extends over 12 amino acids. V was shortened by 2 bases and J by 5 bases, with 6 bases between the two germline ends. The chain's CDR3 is CASSLNFETQYF. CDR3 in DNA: TGTGCCAGCAGCTTAAACTTTGAGACCCAGTACTTC.

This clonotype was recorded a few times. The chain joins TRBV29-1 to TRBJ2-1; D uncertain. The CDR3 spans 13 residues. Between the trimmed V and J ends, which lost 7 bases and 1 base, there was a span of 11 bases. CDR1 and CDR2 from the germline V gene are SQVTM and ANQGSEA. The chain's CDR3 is CSGSTESYNEQFF. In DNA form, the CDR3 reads TGCAGCGGGTCGACGGAATCCTACAATGAGCAGTTCTTC.

CDR3 nucleotide sequence: TGCGCCAGCAGCCACGAAGCCGAGCGGGAGGTCAACGAGCAGTACTTC. As protein: CASSHEAEREVNEQYF. The genes are TRBV4-1 and TRBJ2-7, with 9 bases matching TRBD2. Germline-derived CDR1 and CDR2 are MGHRA and YSYEKL. This CDR3 is 16 amino acids long. J gave up 5 bases and V 3 bases, and 11 bases lay outside the gene matches.

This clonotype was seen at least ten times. The CDR3 loop reads CSVGGTGELFF. The DNA of the CDR3 is TGCAGCGTGGGGGGGACCGGGGAGCTGTTTTTT. The chain combines TRBV29-1 with TRBJ2-2, with 7 nucleotides matching TRBD2. The V gene's germline CDR1 is SQVTM and CDR2 ANQGSEA. This CDR3 has 11 amino acids. The V gene end was trimmed by 6 bases and the J gene end by 5 bases; junction bases not matched to a gene: 0.

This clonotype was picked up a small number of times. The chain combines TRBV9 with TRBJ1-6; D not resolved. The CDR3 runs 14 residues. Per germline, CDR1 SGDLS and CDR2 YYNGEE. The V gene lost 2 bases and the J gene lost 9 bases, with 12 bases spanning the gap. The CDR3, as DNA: TGTGCCAGCAGCGTCGACCCCCCGCCTTCACCCCTCCACTTT. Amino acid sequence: CASSVDPPPSPLHF.

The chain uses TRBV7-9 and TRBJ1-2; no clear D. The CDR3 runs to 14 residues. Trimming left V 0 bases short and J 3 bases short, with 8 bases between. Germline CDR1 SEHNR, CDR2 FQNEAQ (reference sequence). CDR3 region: CASSLARQDYGYTF. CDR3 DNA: TGTGCCAGCAGCTTAGCGAGGCAGGACTATGGCTACACCTTC.

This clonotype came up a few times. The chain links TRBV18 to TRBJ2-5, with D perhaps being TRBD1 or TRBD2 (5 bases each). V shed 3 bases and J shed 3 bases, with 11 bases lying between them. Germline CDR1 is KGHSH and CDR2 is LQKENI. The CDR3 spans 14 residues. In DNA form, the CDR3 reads TGTGCCAGCTCACCTCGGGACGGGAAAGAGACCCAGTACTTC. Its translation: CASSPRDGKETQYF.